The 15 T cell receptor beta chains in this list originate from one sample, sequenced in a study of blood T cell repertoires in COVID-19. This table comes from immunoSEQ multiplex PCR, and its TCRdb copy is limited to in-frame clones, with some not included. The sample lists 270,000 or so clones, about nine tenths seen once, with 2.3% in the top ten. Sample: PBMCs or T cells enriched from blood (not recorded which). These receptors were collected from a woman aged 40-49 years with acute COVID-19.

V gene TRBV29-1 combines with J gene TRBJ2-3; 9 bases line up with TRBD1. Germline V gives CDR1 SQVTM, CDR2 ANQGSEA. There are 15 residues in the CDR3. V lost 1 base, J lost 2 bases, and 4 bases stayed unmatched. Here the CDR3 reads CSVEGTGALTDTQYF. The CDR3 DNA follows: TGCAGCGTTGAAGGGACAGGGGCCCTCACAGATACGCAGTATTTT.

The chain couples TRBV15 to TRBJ1-1, with 8 bases aligning to TRBD1. CDR3 length: 14 residues. Germline trimming cut 4 bases from V and 5 bases from J; bases unmatched to any gene: 6. From germline, CDR1 is LNHNV and CDR2 YYDKDF (reference sequence). CDR3 DNA sequence: TGTGCCACCAGCACACCGGACAGGGAAACTGAAGCTTTCTTT. This translates into CATSTPDRETEAFF.

The chain employs TRBV27 and TRBJ2-2; 14 bases map to TRBD2. The J segment lost 4 bases and the V segment lost 6 bases, leaving 10 bases of the junction unmatched. Germline V lookup: CDR1 MNHEY, CDR2 SMNVEV (reference sequence). The CDR3 covers 18 residues. CDR3 bases: TGTGCCAGCAGAAAACGACTAGCGGGGGGGCTAGGCACCGGGGAGCTGTTTTTT. Translation gives CASRKRLAGGLGTGELFF.

The rearrangement joins TRBV24-1 to TRBJ1-2, with D possibly being TRBD1 (6 bases). Germline CDR1 is KGHDR and CDR2 is SFDVKD. The CDR3 covers 13 residues. Trimming shortened V by 3 bases and J by 10 bases, and 14 bases separated the two germline ends. The CDR3 reads CATSDLKQGNYTF. Here the CDR3 DNA reads TGTGCCACCAGTGATCTAAAACAGGGAAACTACACCTTC.

The chain employs TRBV5-1 and TRBJ2-2, with 9 bases identical to TRBD1. This CDR3 is 16 amino acids long. Germline-derived CDR1 and CDR2 are SGHRS and YFSETQ. The V and J ends lost 0 bases and 1 base, in that order; junction bases with no gene match: 1. The CDR3 here is CASSLGQGVNTGELFF. The CDR3 DNA is TGCGCCAGCAGCTTGGGACAGGGGGTGAACACCGGGGAGCTGTTTTTT.

This clone turned up a few times. The chain links TRBV2 to TRBJ2-1; TRBD2 aligns across 7 bases. Looked up from germline, CDR1 is SNHLY and CDR2 is FYNNEI. This CDR3 region has 18 residues. With V trimmed by 2 bases and J by 5 bases, 15 bases remained unmatched. This CDR3 reads CASSERISRLAYDNEQFF. As DNA, the CDR3 is TGTGCCAGCAGTGAAAGGATTTCCAGACTAGCCTATGACAATGAGCAGTTCTTC.

The genes are TRBV7-2 and TRBJ2-7, with 12 bases fitting TRBD2. V trimming: 4 bases; J trimming: 7 bases; junction bases outside the gene matches: 14. The CDR3 sequence is 17 residues long. Germline V gives CDR1 SGHTA, CDR2 FQGNSA. The CDR3 DNA follows: TGTGCCAGCAGCTCCCGCTTTCTAGCGGGAGGGCCTAGGGAGCAGTACTTC. Its translation: CASSSRFLAGGPREQYF.

The rearrangement uses TRBV9 and TRBJ2-1; 9 nucleotides agree with TRBD1. V lost 1 base to trimming and J lost 7 bases; unmatched junction nucleotides: 3. This CDR3 region has 14 residues. From germline, CDR1 is SGDLS and CDR2 YYNGEE. CDR3 bases: TGTGCCAGCAGCGTATTCGACAGGGGGAATGAGCAGTTCTTC. It translates to CASSVFDRGNEQFF.

The rearrangement links TRBV11-3 to TRBJ1-3; a weak D match, TRBD1 (5 bases). The germline V and J ends were trimmed by 6 bases and 1 base, with 16 bases remaining between them. Germline CDR1 SGHNT, CDR2 YENEEA. The CDR3 totals 16 residues. The CDR3 nucleotides read TGTGCCAGCAGTTTTTCCTCCAGGGTATCTGGAAACACCATATATTTT. It yields the protein CASSFSSRVSGNTIYF.

The CDR3 is CASSLEIAGGPQTQYF. The DNA for the CDR3 is TGTGCCAGCAGCTTAGAAATAGCGGGAGGGCCCCAGACCCAGTACTTC. V is TRBV11-1 and J is TRBJ2-5, with 11 bases aligning to TRBD2. CDR1 and CDR2 (germline): SGHAT, FQDESV (reference sequence). The trim removed 1 base at V and 6 bases at J, leaving 7 bases unmatched. CDR3 size: 16 residues.

The chain links TRBV11-2 to TRBJ2-1; no clear D. The CDR3 sequence is 13 residues long. V lost 4 bases and J 6 bases, leaving 10 bases between the germline ends. The germline CDR1 and CDR2 sequences are SGHAT and FQNNGV. The DNA for the CDR3 is TGTGCCAGCAGCTCGGCTAGTGGCAATGAGCAGTTCTTC. Its protein is CASSSASGNEQFF.

The chain joins TRBV4-1 to TRBJ1-3; 7 bases match TRBD1. The CDR3 totals 14 residues. Germline lookup yields CDR1 MGHRA and CDR2 YSYEKL. With 3 bases clipped from V and 1 base from J, the junction kept 0 bases outside the gene matches. In DNA form, the CDR3 reads TGCGCCAGCAGCCAGACAGGGTCTGGAAACACCATATATTTT. Translation gives CASSQTGSGNTIYF.

The count of this clone is one. This chain joins TRBV5-4 and TRBJ2-3; weak D call: TRBD2 (5 bases). The CDR3 has 15 residues. The ends were cut back, 0 bases at V and 2 bases at J, with 10 bases in the middle. Germline V CDR1 and CDR2: SGHNT, YYREEE (reference sequence). In DNA form, the CDR3 reads TGTGCCAGCAGCTTGGAGCTAGCAAACACAGATACGCAGTATTTT. Residues: CASSLELANTDTQYF. The full variable domain, completed using reference TRBV5-4 and TRBJ2-3, is ETGVTQSPTHLIKTRGQQVTLRCSSQSGHNTVSWYQQALGQGPQFIFQYYREEENGRGNFPPRFSGLQFPNYSSELNVNALELDDSALYLCASSLELANTDTQYFGPGTRLTVL.

The sample holds one count of this clone. This chain joins TRBV30 and TRBJ2-1; the D is unclear. Trimming took off 1 base at V and 8 bases at J, with 12 bases between the two ends. The CDR3 sequence is 13 residues long. CDR1 and CDR2 (germline): GTSNPN, SVGIG (reference sequence). CDR3 sequence reads: CAWSAGSGYEQFF. The CDR3 nucleotides are TGTGCCTGGAGTGCTGGGTCAGGCTATGAGCAGTTCTTC.

The genes are TRBV6-1 and TRBJ2-7, with D perhaps matching TRBD1 (5 bases). V lost 2 bases and J 3 bases, leaving 11 bases between the germline ends. The CDR3 covers 14 residues. Germline V gene lookup returns CDR1 MNHNS and CDR2 SASEGT. CDR3 loop: CASSEINRIYEQYF. DNA for the CDR3: TGTGCCAGCAGTGAAATAAACAGGATCTACGAGCAGTACTTC.